Listed below are T cell receptor beta chains from one sample, sequenced in a study of blood T cells in healthy people across ages. TCRdb used MiXCR to reprocess the 5' RACE reads, holding one entry per CDR3 protein. The sample shows some 1.7 million distinct CDR3 sequences, 28% of them seen only once. The source material was blood. These receptors were obtained from a woman between 25 and 40 years old in good health. CDR3s include the opening cysteine and the closing phenylalanine or tryptophan. The D gene is left open where the match is weak. A row's size may be missing; if present it is once, few, many or a size class.

TRBJ2-7,many,15,TRBV7-8,NA,TGTGCCAGCAGCTTAGAGAGGGGAAAAGGTTCCGAGCAGTACTTC,CASSLERGKGSEQYF
TRBJ2-4,few,13,TRBV20-1,NA,TGCAGTGCCCGGACCCCCGGGGGAAACATTCAGTACTTC,CSARTPGGNIQYF
TRBJ2-1,NA,13,TRBV4-1,TRBD2,TGCGCCAGCAGCCCTAGCGGGACCAATGAGCAGTTCTTC,CASSPSGTNEQFF
TRBJ2-7,NA,17,TRBV6-6,TRBD2,TGTGCCAGCAGCCCCCGGGCTAGCGGGACCTCCCCCAATGAGCAGTACTTC,CASSPRASGTSPNEQYF
TRBJ2-1,few,14,TRBV20-1,TRBD2,TGCAGTGCTCCGACTAGCAGGCGATACAATGAGCAGTTCTTC,CSAPTSRRYNEQFF
TRBJ1-1,NA,14,TRBV5-1,NA,TGCGCCAGCAGCGCCCGTCTGCCGAACACTGAAGCTTTCTTT,CASSARLPNTEAFF
TRBJ1-2,NA,15,TRBV28,TRBD1,TGTGCCAGCAGTAAACCCGGGACAGGGAACTATGGCTACACCTTC,CASSKPGTGNYGYTF
TRBJ2-2,NA,15,TRBV7-3,TRBD1,TGTGCCAGCAGCTTAGGGACAGGGAAGCCCGGGGAGCTGTTTTTT,CASSLGTGKPGELFF
TRBJ1-5,few,16,TRBV30,TRBD1,TGTGCCTGGAGTGGGGAAACGGACAGGCTGGATCAGCCCCAGCATTTT,CAWSGETDRLDQPQHF
TRBJ1-2,NA,13,TRBV29-1,NA,TGCAGCGTTGAAGTGGGTGCGGGCTCTGGCTACACCTTC,CSVEVGAGSGYTF
TRBJ2-1,NA,13,TRBV7-9,NA,TGTGCCAGCAGCTTAGCGACGGTAGTCGAGCAGTTCTTC,CASSLATVVEQFF
TRBJ2-1,NA,13,TRBV20-1,TRBD2,TGCAGTTTAGCGGGAGGGCCCGGCAATGAGCAGTTCTTC,CSLAGGPGNEQFF
TRBJ1-1,NA,13,TRBV30,NA,TGTGCCTGGAGCCTCTCTGGGTACACTGAAGCTTTCTTT,CAWSLSGYTEAFF
TRBJ2-3,NA,11,TRBV20-1,NA,TGCAGTGCTAGACTCGTGGATACGCAGTATTTT,CSARLVDTQYF
TRBJ1-5,NA,14,TRBV27,TRBD1,TGTGCCAGCAGACCTAGACAGGGGGTTCAGCCCCAGCATTTT,CASRPRQGVQPQHF
TRBJ2-7,NA,17,TRBV6-5,TRBD1,TGTGCCAGCAGTTACTTGTCGGGACAGGGTTCCACCTACGAGCAGTACTTC,CASSYLSGQGSTYEQYF
TRBJ1-6,NA,14,TRBV7-9,NA,TGTGCCAGCAGCTTGGGAGGGGAACGCTCGCCCCTCCACTTT,CASSLGGERSPLHF
TRBJ2-7,many,11,TRBV29-1,NA,TGCAGCGTTGAAGTCAGTTACGAGCAGTACTTC,CSVEVSYEQYF
TRBJ1-1,few,14,TRBV5-1,NA,TGCGCCAGCAGCTTGAATCTGGGGGGGACTGAAGCTTTCTTT,CASSLNLGGTEAFF
TRBJ2-7,many,15,TRBV29-1,NA,TGCAGCGTTGAAGATTTCACGGGACAACCCTACGAGCAGTACTTC,CSVEDFTGQPYEQYF
TRBJ2-5,NA,13,TRBV6-1,NA,TGTGCCAGCAGTGTTAGGCTTCAAGAGACCCAGTACTTC,CASSVRLQETQYF
TRBJ1-2,NA,13,TRBV30,TRBD1,TGTGCCTTATCGGGGGCAGGGGGGGATGGCTACACCTTC,CALSGAGGDGYTF
TRBJ1-3,NA,17,TRBV7-9,NA,TGTGCCAGCAGCGCTAGAATTGGGGAGAGCTCTGGAAACACCATATATTTT,CASSARIGESSGNTIYF
TRBJ2-7,few,11,TRBV12-3/TRBV12-4,NA,TGTGCCAGCAGGCCAGGGCCTGGGCAGTACTTC,CASRPGPGQYF
TRBJ1-6,few,15,TRBV5-5,NA,TGTGCCAGCAGCAATAAACAGGGTTCTAGATCACCCCTCCACTTT,CASSNKQGSRSPLHF
TRBJ2-1,NA,16,TRBV18,TRBD2,TGTGCCAGCTCGTGGCGCCAGAGCGGGAGTAGCAATGAGCAGTTCTTC,CASSWRQSGSSNEQFF
TRBJ1-1,NA,14,TRBV6-5,NA,TGTGCCGGCAGTTACGGATTTCTGAACACTGAAGCTTTCTTT,CAGSYGFLNTEAFF
TRBJ1-1,NA,14,TRBV10-3,NA,TGTGCCATCAGTGAAAGCCCGGGCTCCGATGAAGCTTTCTTT,CAISESPGSDEAFF
TRBJ2-7,few,15,TRBV14,TRBD1,TGTGCCAGCACCGCGCCGGGACAGGCCCCTTGGGAGCAGTACTTC,CASTAPGQAPWEQYF
TRBJ2-2,few,16,TRBV5-6,NA,TGTGCCAGCAGCTTGCAGGGAACAAGGAACACCGGGGAGCTGTTTTTT,CASSLQGTRNTGELFF
TRBJ2-5,many,14,TRBV7-2,TRBD2,TGTGCCAGCAGCTCGGGACTAGTATACGAGACCCAGTACTTC,CASSSGLVYETQYF
TRBJ1-1,NA,8,TRBV21-1,NA,TGTGCCCTATGGGGCGCTTTCTTT,CALWGAFF
TRBJ1-2,many,15,TRBV20-1,TRBD1,TGCAGTGCTAGAAATTACAGGGGCCGGGGCTATGGCTACACCTTC,CSARNYRGRGYGYTF
TRBJ1-6,few,15,TRBV18,NA,TGTGCCAGCTCACCTGGGGCAGCACTTAATTCACCCCTCCACTTT,CASSPGAALNSPLHF
TRBJ1-6,few,17,TRBV9,NA,TGTGCCAGCAGCCCAGCTGGGATGAGCTCCTATAATTCACCCCTCCACTTT,CASSPAGMSSYNSPLHF
TRBJ2-1,NA,16,TRBV19,TRBD2,TGTGCCAGTAGCACCACTAGCGGGGGGGCCTACAATGAGCAGTTCTTC,CASSTTSGGAYNEQFF
TRBJ2-7,many,13,TRBV12-3/TRBV12-4,NA,TGTGCCAGCAGTTCCGGACTTAACCACGAGCAGTACTTC,CASSSGLNHEQYF
TRBJ2-3,NA,16,TRBV19,TRBD1,TGTGCCAGTAGTACAATCGGACAGGGTTCCACAGATACGCAGTATTTT,CASSTIGQGSTDTQYF
TRBJ1-1,few,16,TRBV27,TRBD1,TGTGCCAGCAGCAAGACAGGGGGATTAATGAACACTGAAGCTTTCTTT,CASSKTGGLMNTEAFF
TRBJ1-2,NA,15,TRBV7-9,TRBD1,TGTGCCAGCAGCCACGACAGGGACCTCTTCTATGACTACACCTTC,CASSHDRDLFYDYTF
TRBJ2-3,few,11,TRBV20-1,NA,TGCAGTGCCCTGGTTGGGGATACGCAGTATTTT,CSALVGDTQYF
TRBJ2-5,many,13,TRBV18,TRBD1,TGTGCCAGCAGTCCGGGACAGCAAGAGACCCAGTACTTC,CASSPGQQETQYF
TRBJ1-5,many,13,TRBV7-9,NA,TGTGCCAGCAGCTTAGATCGGGCTCAGCCCCAGCATTTT,CASSLDRAQPQHF
TRBJ2-7,many,15,TRBV9,NA,TGTGCCAGCAGCGAGGGAAGCCGGGACCCCTTCGAGCAGTACTTC,CASSEGSRDPFEQYF
TRBJ2-3,NA,13,TRBV9,NA,TGTGCCAGCAGCGCCTCCCTGAGCGATACGCAGTATTTT,CASSASLSDTQYF
TRBJ1-2,NA,14,TRBV24-1,NA,TGTGCCACCGGATCAGCGACAGGTGATTATGGCTACACCTTC,CATGSATGDYGYTF
TRBJ2-2,NA,15,TRBV10-3,NA,TGTGCCATCAGTGAGGAGGGTTTGAACACCGGGGAGCTGTTTTTT,CAISEEGLNTGELFF
TRBJ2-5,NA,14,TRBV24-1,NA,TGTGCCACCAGTGATCGGAAGAGGGCGAAGACCCAGTACTTC,CATSDRKRAKTQYF
TRBJ1-6,NA,17,TRBV6-6,NA,TGTGCCAGCAGTTACTCATCCAGGGTCTCCTATAATTCACCCCTCCACTTT,CASSYSSRVSYNSPLHF
TRBJ2-1,NA,12,TRBV6-1,NA,TGTGCCAGCAGTTGGTCACAGAATGAGCAGTTCTTC,CASSWSQNEQFF
TRBJ2-1,NA,17,TRBV6-5,TRBD2,TGTGCCAGCAGTTACTCCATCCCTAGCGGGGGATACAATGAGCAGTTCTTC,CASSYSIPSGGYNEQFF
TRBJ2-7,NA,14,TRBV25-1,TRBD2,TGTGCCAACACCGGACTAGCGGGTGGATACGAGCAGTACTTC,CANTGLAGGYEQYF
TRBJ2-1,NA,13,TRBV24-1,NA,TGTGCCACCAGTGATTCTCGGGACAATGAGCAGTTCTTC,CATSDSRDNEQFF
TRBJ2-1,many,16,TRBV7-3,TRBD2,TGTGCCAGCAGCTTACTTGGGGACTACTCCTACAATGAGCAGTTCTTC,CASSLLGDYSYNEQFF
TRBJ1-1,NA,16,TRBV25-1,NA,TGTGCCAGCAGTGATTGGGTGGGGGGCGGTAACACTGAAGCTTTCTTT,CASSDWVGGGNTEAFF